The present entry profiles one T cell receptor beta chain with its context. The repertoire was sequenced with immunoSEQ multiplex PCR; TCRdb's copy has only in-frame clones and lacks some. The table lists about 500 clones, about 86% of them singletons. Steroid-refractory graft-versus-host disease after allogeneic hematopoietic cell transplant qualified adults for prospective research-autopsy enrollment. Autopsy tissues included GI tract, liver, skin and lymphoid organs. The data were obtained in a study of tissue T cells after allogeneic stem cell transplantation. The CDR3 sequence is 16 residues long. V gave up 7 bases and J gave up 6 bases; unmatched junction bases: 17. Germline V CDR1 and CDR2: SEHNR, FQNEAQ (reference sequence).

The genes are TRBV7-9 and TRBJ1-1; TRBD1 aligns across 7 bases. The receptor was derived from a male patient aged 35-69 years with steroid-refractory graft-versus-host disease after an allogeneic stem cell transplant. Some T cells may have come from the graft donor. Sample: duodenal tissue, taken at autopsy. The chain's CDR3 is CASIGGGRGSDSEAFF. CDR3 in DNA: TGTGCCAGCATAGGAGGGGGCAGGGGCTCTGATTCTGAAGCTTTCTTT.